This TCR beta chain was observed in a study of cytomegalovirus exposure and HLA in healthy donors (dated by TCRdb to 2015 to 2018). General notes on the study: According to an earlier analysis of several hundred of the donors, 150 million to 200 million T cells yielded 90 million to 130 million unique TCR beta sequences and about 280 Gb of sequence data. Using immunosequencing, the study profiled T cell repertoires from 666 subjects and related those repertoires to cytomegalovirus serostatus. Donor age, sex, ethnicity and CMV serostatus were collected together with the repertoire data. The number of donors typed differed by locus, with about 629-630 for A, B, C, DRB1 and DQB1, 522 for DQA1, approximately 570 for DPA1, and some 470 for DPB1. To predict cytomegalovirus infection status, the study combined high-throughput TCR immunosequencing, statistical association of individual TCRs with disease status, and machine learning. Both class I and class II loci were covered by HLA typing, at four-digit resolution. Because of strong linkage in the cohort, roughly five DR-DQ haplotypes were treated as single units for association and clustering. Every repertoire in the discovery cohort had been generated on one and the same sequencing platform. An earlier analysis of 587 of the donors applied high-throughput TCR beta sequencing to assess whether each TCR beta V gene segment acted as functional or pseudogenic. The study was designed to test whether signatures of past pathogen exposure could be identified by cataloging public T cell receptors. In a later analysis, previously published TCR beta repertoires from 550 to 750 donors were re-analyzed and high-resolution HLA genotyping was added so that TCR occurrence patterns could be studied. In addition to the first cohort of 666 subjects, a separate validation cohort of approximately 130 different subjects was used. In the later analysis, no new phenotypic data were used to find candidate immune exposures; instead, reliance was placed on TCR beta sequences and their occurrence across donors. Across 300 to 500 genotyped donors of the cohort, an average of approximately 220,000 unique TCR beta nucleotide sequences per donor were sequenced, and roughly 18% of those sequences were non-productive. Around 330 gigabases of sequencing data and around 85 million unique TCR sequences made up an early release that covered approximately 650 HLA-typed donors. Among the approximately 400 genotyped donors, about 83% belonged to the genetic ancestry cluster associated with self-reported Caucasian donors. In a later genetic analysis, genome-wide SNP genotypes for 398 of the 666 donors were used, and that subset was treated as a discovery cohort. General conclusions and limits of the study: Broadly in line with IMGT annotations, most TCR beta V segments showed up in productive rearrangements about 87% or about 30% of the time in an earlier analysis of several hundred of the donors. Because counts were too low, roughly 17 rarely observed V segments, including chromosome 9 orphons, were left out of the earlier analysis of a few hundred of the donors. In a later analysis, the rate of TCR association differed among HLA loci, with DRB1 alleles having the most associated TCRs and HLA-C alleles having the fewest. In this cohort, only TCR beta chains were sequenced, and detectable features were limited by the absence of alpha or paired-chain data. The study gave a list of around 170 TCR beta chains associated with cytomegalovirus. A later genetic analysis associated a missense DCLRE1C variant with V-gene and J-gene trimming of TCR beta chains, and an independent cohort replicated the association. In both the original and validation cohorts, the classifier was reported to diagnose cytomegalovirus status with high specificity and sensitivity. A cluster of highly shared sequence variants was judged likely to be a technical artifact of the sequencing pipeline. CMV serostatus was the only immune exposure information available for the cohort. Strong co-occurrence of HLA alleles, especially DR and DQ, made assigning TCR associations to individual alleles difficult. Correlated functional status among segregating V segments might be attributable to linkage disequilibrium, but an unknown experimental factor could not be ruled out. Some IMGT-functional V segments, including TRBV6-2 and TRBV6-3, could not be told apart with the 87-base-pair reads, so those segments were excluded. In a later genetic analysis, fewer N-insertions in productive TCRs were reported among donors in an Asian-associated ancestry cluster than the roughly 640-donor mean. Several of the top co-occurrence clusters appeared to be linked to parvovirus B19, influenza, CMV and Epstein-Barr virus, according to a later analysis. Roughly uniform sequencing depth across donors was assumed in presence/absence analyses, although this assumption may not hold. Specific HLA alleles were associated with over 15,000 TCR beta sequences at a false discovery rate of 0.05 in a later analysis. According to a later analysis, most CMV-associated TCR beta chains appeared to be HLA-restricted, and the HLA associations seemed to be driven largely by CMV exposure. In a later analysis, HLA-associated TCR beta chains were found to be more clonally expanded and to have lower generation probabilities than equally common non-associated chains. According to the authors, the approach could potentially be generalized to other disease states and immunological phenotypes. Most TCR sequences were seen in very few donors, while some public TCRs were found in many individuals. A further reported finding was that TCR beta sequences accurately predicted the HLA-A and HLA-B alleles for most subjects in the first cohort. In vitro tests confirmed that a few of the cytomegalovirus-associated TCR beta chains recognize cytomegalovirus antigens. HLA typing was unavailable for some donors at each locus, so association tests used only the typed subset.

Receptor amplification or capture employed the immunoSEQ multiplex PCR assay. For the multiplex PCR, a mixture combining 60 forward primers for TCR Vbeta segments and 13 reverse primers for TCR Jbeta segments was used. A multiplex PCR assay on genomic DNA amplified the CDR3 region of rearranged TCR beta genes. On the Illumina HiSeq System, the amplified TCR beta libraries were sequenced as 87-base-pair reads. In the authors' own workflow: Across the 600 to 700 repertoires, a later analysis counted some 81 million unique TCR beta chains, roughly 11 million of which were shared by at least two donors. Raw reads were error-corrected and collapsed into unique sequences with a nearest-neighbor algorithm that merged closely related sequences to remove PCR and sequencing errors. CDR3 sequences were aligned to IMGT reference sequences to assign V, D and J gene segments. For a sequence to be retained, at least a six-nucleotide match to both a V gene segment and a J gene segment was required. Rearrangements were called productive when the CDR3 lacked stop codons and stayed in frame with V and J; all others were non-productive. CDR3 was defined according to IMGT convention as the region running from the second conserved V-encoded cysteine to the conserved J-encoded phenylalanine. In an earlier analysis of more than 550 of the donors, sequences lacking an unambiguous match to a single V gene segment were excluded. In an earlier analysis of several hundred of the donors, V segments were called functional above 56.7% productive rearrangements and were called segregating when the between-donor standard deviation exceeded 5%. A statistical classification framework was built for diagnosing cytomegalovirus status from the catalog of TCR beta chain sequences. In a later analysis, V and J genes were assigned by comparing TCR nucleotide sequences against IMGT/GENE-DB human TR gene sequences. A later analysis assigned CDR3 sequences and most-parsimonious VDJ recombination scenarios with the TCRdist pipeline. In a later analysis, every TCR beta chain was defined by the combination of its CDR3 amino acid sequence and its V-gene family, and reads without a unique V-gene family were dropped. In a later analysis, 550 to 650 highly shared, low-generation-probability nucleotide sequences were removed to address suspected cross-contamination and a sequencing artifact. In a later analysis, a clonal expansion index for each public chain was calculated from normalized within-repertoire ranks of inferred template counts. Generation probabilities in a later analysis came from a VDJ recombination model fitted to out-of-frame rearrangements, and those results were checked against IGoR. In a later analysis, hypergeometric tests were used to score TCR-TCR, TCR-HLA and TCR-CMV co-occurrence, with a repertoire-size bias correction applied to TCR pairs. To estimate false discovery rates, a later analysis permuted the HLA or CMV assignments 20 times. In a later analysis, co-occurring TCRs were grouped using DBSCAN, and TCRdist sequence similarity was added for clustering within HLA-allele-positive subsets. Co-occurrence clustering excluded repertoires with fewer than 30,000 or more than 120,000 public chains, plus five with anomalous nucleotide sharing. TCRdb retrieved this table from immuneACCESS and kept in-frame rearrangements only. Not all clones are present; in checked studies, unresolved V genes account for under half, and no reason is known for the remainder. That table furnishes V, J and clone size, whereas the DNA furnished D and trimming. The sample profile shows 90,000 to 120,000 clones; 60% to 80% of them were found once. Roughly 2.7% of the sample belongs to the ten largest clones.

V and J lose 8 bases and 3 bases, and a span of 17 bases separates them. Based on the germline V gene (reference sequence), the CDR1 and CDR2 sequences are MNHNY and SVGAGI. The CDR3 numbers 14 residues from cysteine through phenylalanine. The only DNA kept is the CDR3, 42 bases in frame from the first base. Concerning this clone itself: Its antigen remains undetermined. Within one base of it there is no much larger clone, and no base qualities were kept.

The cohort was made up of 500 to 850 healthy bone marrow donors. At the time of sampling, all cohort members were nominally healthy, though unrecorded immune exposures were likely present. The donor tested CMV seropositive and was one of the 289 seropositive cohort members. A peripheral blood sample was provided by each donor, and peripheral blood mononuclear cells were used for TCR beta sequencing. Genomic DNA was extracted from the blood cell samples with the Qiagen DNeasy Blood Extraction Kit. The sequenced sample was PBMCs. Here the chain combines TRBV6-6 and TRBJ2-7; TRBD2 is a weak D gene call, 5 bases matching. The receptor was isolated from a middle-aged man in good health and CMV-seropositive. DNA sequence: TGTGCCAGCGGAAATGGACTTGAAGGCTACGAGCAGTACTTC. This translates into CASGNGLEGYEQYF.